One sample yielded the 2 T cell receptor beta chains listed below, sequenced in a study of early T cells in non-severe SARS-CoV-2 infection. TCRdb called the 5' RACE reads again in MiXCR, with one record for every CDR3 protein. The sample gives 38,000 or so distinct CDR3 sequences, 3.5% to 5% of which show up once; under 20% is in the top ten. Sequencing used whole blood. All receptors come from an adult who was a healthcare worker with PCR-confirmed SARS-CoV-2 infection or an uninfected control (not recorded which).

This clonotype occurred many times. The chain employs TRBV12-3 or TRBV12-4 and TRBJ1-2; unclear D gene. V was cut by 3 bases and J by 10 bases, with 12 bases left in between. This CDR3 spans 12 amino acids. Here the CDR3 DNA reads TGTGCCAGCAGTTTGTCCCTGATGGTCTACACCTTC. Amino acids: CASSLSLMVYTF.

This chain connects TRBV11-2 to TRBJ1-2; possibly TRBD1 for D (6 bases). Germline-derived CDR1 and CDR2 are SGHAT and FQNNGV. Trimming took off 3 bases at V and 4 bases at J, with 18 bases between the two ends. The CDR3 length is 16 residues. CDR3 residues: CASSFLTRVRGYGYTF. The CDR3 bases are TGTGCCAGCAGCTTTTTAACCCGGGTCAGGGGCTATGGCTACACCTTC.